This T cell receptor (beta chain) was documented in a study of Ad26.COV2.S vaccination and SARS-CoV-2 variants. The germline V and J ends were trimmed by 4 bases and 4 bases, with 17 bases remaining between them. Germline CDR1 is SGDLS and CDR2 is YYNGEE. The CDR3 extends over 15 amino acids. Treatment denoted: over 15 received Ad26.COV2.S at low or high dose, single or two shots; about five received placebo; per-sample allocation not given. Specimen acquisition occurred on day 63 following the initial vaccine or placebo injection. TCRdb keeps only in-frame clones here, not all; method: immunoSEQ multiplex PCR. This sample has about 420,000 clones, with roughly 90% found just once.

The rearrangement uses TRBV9 and TRBJ2-5; D is possibly TRBD1 (6 bases). The receptor comes from a person between 18 and 65 years old who received the Ad26.COV2.S COVID-19 vaccine or a placebo. Source: peripheral blood, taken in a trial of Ad26.COV2.S vaccine versus placebo. The CDR3 DNA reads TGTGCCAGCAGCCCTAGAGGGGGTTTAGGAGAGACCCAGTACTTC. Protein sequence: CASSPRGGLGETQYF.